This T cell receptor (beta chain) was retrieved from a study of blood T cells in healthy people across ages. For the second PCR, which ran for about 7 to 11 cycles, a sample-barcoded 5' primer and a J-beta primer mix were used. TCRdb redid the calling of the 5' RACE reads with MiXCR, one entry per CDR3 protein. Of about 730,000 distinct CDR3 sequences in the sample, 35% to 45% were seen once. Per-sample PBMC isolation yielded at least 6.5 million cells. The CDR3 runs 15 residues. CDR1 GTSNPN and CDR2 SVGIG come from the germline V gene (reference sequence). After removal of 1 base from V and 5 bases from J, the junction contained 5 bases not matched to a gene.

This chain links TRBV30 with TRBJ2-1; 10 bases match TRBD2. The clonotype was recovered from a woman in her fifties or sixties in good health. The specimen sequenced was blood. CDR3 DNA: TGTGCCTGGAGTGCGATAGCGGGGGGCGACAATGAGCAGTTCTTC. Encoded protein: CAWSAIAGGDNEQFF.